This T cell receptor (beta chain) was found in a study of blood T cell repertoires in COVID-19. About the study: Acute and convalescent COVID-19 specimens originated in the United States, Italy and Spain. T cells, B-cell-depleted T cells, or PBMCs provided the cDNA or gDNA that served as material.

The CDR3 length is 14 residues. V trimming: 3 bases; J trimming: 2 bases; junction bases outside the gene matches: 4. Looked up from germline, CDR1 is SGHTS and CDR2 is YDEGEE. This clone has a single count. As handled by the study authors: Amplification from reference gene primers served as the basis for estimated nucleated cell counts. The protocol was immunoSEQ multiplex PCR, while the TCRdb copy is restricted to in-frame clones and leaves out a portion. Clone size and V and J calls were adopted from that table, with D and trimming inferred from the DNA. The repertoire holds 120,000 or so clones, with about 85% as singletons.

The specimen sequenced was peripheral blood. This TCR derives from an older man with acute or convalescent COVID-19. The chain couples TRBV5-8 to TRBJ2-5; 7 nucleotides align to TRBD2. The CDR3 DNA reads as TGTGCCAGCAGCTCACAGCGGGAACAAGAGACCCAGTACTTC. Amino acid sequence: CASSSQREQETQYF.